The 17 T cell receptor beta chains below come from one sample, sequenced in a study of blood T cell repertoires in COVID-19. Measured with immunoSEQ multiplex PCR; TCRdb has only the in-frame clones, and not every one. The data show around 290,000 clones, around 89% seen once. The sequenced sample consisted of peripheral blood. The origin of the receptors is a man aged 40-55 years with acute or convalescent COVID-19.

The rearrangement links TRBV6-5 to TRBJ1-1, with TRBD1 identical over 9 bases. Germline trimming cut 0 bases from V and 4 bases from J; bases unmatched to any gene: 3. Germline V CDR1 and CDR2: MNHEY, SVGAGI. The CDR3 extends over 15 amino acids. The CDR3 nucleotides are TGTGCCAGCAGTTACTCTGGGACAGGGCCCACTGAAGCTTTCTTT. Translating it yields CASSYSGTGPTEAFF.

The chain combines TRBV10-3 with TRBJ1-2, with D possibly TRBD1 on 6 matching bases. V was cut by 0 bases and J by 3 bases, with 11 bases left in between. The CDR3 totals 15 residues. Germline CDR1 is ENHRY and CDR2 is SYGVKD. CDR3 sequence reads: CAISESTRGDYGYTF. The CDR3 DNA reads as TGTGCCATCAGTGAGTCGACCAGGGGAGACTATGGCTACACCTTC.

The chain uses TRBV10-3 and TRBJ2-7; 9 bases agree with TRBD1. The CDR3 spans 15 residues. Trimming at V came to 1 base and at J to 2 bases, leaving 3 bases not matched to a gene. Germline CDR1 and CDR2: ENHRY and SYGVKD. CDR3 in amino acids: CAISEYRGPPYEQYF. In DNA form, the CDR3 reads TGTGCCATCAGTGAGTACAGGGGGCCACCCTACGAGCAGTACTTC.

V usage is TRBV7-9 and J usage is TRBJ2-1, with 8 bases that match TRBD2. The CDR3 runs to 14 residues. V lost 6 bases to trimming and J lost 7 bases; unmatched junction nucleotides: 8. The germline CDR1 and CDR2 sequences are SEHNR and FQNEAQ (reference sequence). The CDR3 here is CASSPGGLGNEQFF. CDR3 coding DNA: TGTGCCAGCAGTCCGGGGGGGCTAGGGAATGAGCAGTTCTTC.

This chain uses TRBV5-6 with TRBJ1-6; no clear D. V shed 1 base and J shed 9 bases, with 8 bases lying between them. Germline V gene data show CDR1 as SGHDT and CDR2 as YYEEEE. This CDR3 contains 13 residues. This CDR3 is CASSLRGGSPLHF. DNA of the CDR3: TGTGCCAGCAGCTTGCGGGGAGGTTCACCCCTCCACTTT.

V gene TRBV5-4 combines with J gene TRBJ2-7, with a weak D call TRBD1 (6 bases). Trimming shortened V by 0 bases and J by 5 bases, and 12 bases separated the two germline ends. The germline CDR1 and CDR2 sequences are SGHNT and YYREEE (reference sequence). There are 14 residues in the CDR3. CDR3 residues: CASSLDRVGDEQYF. The DNA for the CDR3 is TGTGCCAGCAGCTTGGACAGGGTCGGAGACGAGCAGTACTTC.

The chain joins TRBV2 to TRBJ1-1; D perhaps matches TRBD1 (5 bases). Germline values: CDR1 SNHLY, CDR2 FYNNEI. Trimming pared 9 bases from V and 4 bases from J, leaving 15 bases between. This CDR3 is 13 amino acids long. DNA of the CDR3: TGTGCCAGTACCCCGGTCCAGGGCACTGAAGCTTTCTTT. This encodes CASTPVQGTEAFF.

The chain recombines TRBV5-4 with TRBJ1-1; tentative D call: TRBD1 (5 bases). The V and J ends lost 4 bases and 6 bases respectively, with 13 bases between them. Germline CDR1 and CDR2: SGHNT and YYREEE (reference sequence). This CDR3 spans 13 amino acids. The CDR3 is CASSVTGYAEAFF. Written as DNA, the CDR3 is TGTGCCAGCAGCGTCACAGGTTACGCTGAAGCTTTCTTT.

The rearrangement uses TRBV4-1 and TRBJ2-2; D gene unclear. Looked up from germline, CDR1 is MGHRA and CDR2 is YSYEKL. The CDR3 covers 15 residues. Deletions cut 1 base from V and 2 bases from J, with 8 bases between. The CDR3 region is CASSQGQINTGELFF. The CDR3 DNA follows: TGCGCCAGCAGCCAAGGGCAGATCAACACCGGGGAGCTGTTTTTT.

This chain uses TRBV7-2 with TRBJ2-3; unclear D gene. The CDR3 loop spans 15 amino acids. Trimming removed 1 base at V and 0 bases at J, with 8 bases between. Germline-derived CDR1 and CDR2 are SGHTA and FQGNSA. CDR3 sequence reads: CASSLDGRSTDTQYF. The DNA of the CDR3 is TGTGCCAGCAGCTTAGACGGCAGGAGCACAGATACGCAGTATTTT.

The chain uses TRBV19 and TRBJ1-1; D not resolved. V shed 7 bases and J shed 1 base, with 16 bases lying between them. This CDR3 has 15 residues. Per germline, CDR1 LNHDA and CDR2 SQIVND (reference sequence). The CDR3 region is CASNPKPWRNTEAFF. CDR3 nucleotide sequence: TGTGCCAGTAACCCCAAACCCTGGAGGAACACTGAAGCTTTCTTT. The whole variable domain, filled in from reference TRBV19 and TRBJ1-1, reads DGGITQSPKYLFRKEGQNVTLSCEQNLNHDAMYWYRQDPGQGLRLIYYSQIVNDFQKGDIAEGYSVSREKKESFPLTVTSAQKNPTAFYLCASNPKPWRNTEAFFGQGTRLTVV.

The chain carries TRBV30 and TRBJ1-3; no reliable D call. V shed 3 bases and J shed 0 bases, with 12 bases lying between them. This CDR3 spans 15 amino acids. Germline V gives CDR1 GTSNPN, CDR2 SVGIG (reference sequence). The CDR3 loop reads CAWRDFGLSGNTIYF. The CDR3 DNA reads as TGTGCCTGGAGGGACTTTGGACTCTCTGGAAACACCATATATTTT.

The V call is TRBV5-4, the J call TRBJ1-1; 7 bases are a match to TRBD1. The CDR3 covers 14 residues. CDR1 is SGHNT, CDR2 YYREEE, per germline (reference sequence). Trimming took 3 bases from V and 4 from J; bases not matched to a gene: 6. CDR3 amino acids: CASSSSTGLTEAFF. As DNA, the CDR3 is TGTGCCAGCAGCTCGTCGACAGGGCTCACTGAAGCTTTCTTT. Combining the CDR3 with reference TRBV5-4 and TRBJ1-1 gives the whole variable domain ETGVTQSPTHLIKTRGQQVTLRCSSQSGHNTVSWYQQALGQGPQFIFQYYREEENGRGNFPPRFSGLQFPNYSSELNVNALELDDSALYLCASSSSTGLTEAFFGQGTRLTVV.

The rearrangement joins TRBV10-1 to TRBJ1-1; 9 bases align to TRBD1. Germline lookup yields CDR1 WNHNN and CDR2 SYGVQD (reference sequence). This CDR3 spans 13 amino acids. J gave up 4 bases and V 6 bases, and 3 bases lay outside the gene matches. The CDR3 DNA sequence: TGCGCCAGCAGGATGGGACAGGGCACTGAAGCTTTCTTT. Its protein product is CASRMGQGTEAFF.

This chain links TRBV11-2 with TRBJ2-3; TRBD2 matches 11 bases. CDR3 length: 15 amino acids. V shed 3 bases and J 6 bases; nucleotides not matched to a gene: 5. Germline loops: CDR1 SGHAT, CDR2 FQNNGV. CDR3 residues: CASSFTSGGGDTQYF. In nucleotides, the CDR3 is TGTGCCAGCAGCTTCACTAGCGGGGGCGGGGATACGCAGTATTTT.

This clone came up once. The rearrangement uses TRBV12-3 or TRBV12-4 and TRBJ2-4; no reliable D call. The CDR3 consists of 11 residues. V lost 7 bases and J lost 7, with 8 bases in between. As DNA, the CDR3 is TGTGCCAGCACCCCCGGGAACATTCAGTACTTC. Encoded protein: CASTPGNIQYF.

The chain uses TRBV6-5 and TRBJ1-4; weak D call: TRBD1 (5 bases). The germline V gene has CDR1 MNHEY and CDR2 SVGAGI. The CDR3 is 14 residues long. Between the trimmed V and J ends, which lost 4 bases and 4 bases, there was a span of 10 bases. The CDR3 DNA is TGTGCCAGCAGTTCTCAGGGATTTAATGAAAAACTGTTTTTT. It codes for CASSSQGFNEKLFF.